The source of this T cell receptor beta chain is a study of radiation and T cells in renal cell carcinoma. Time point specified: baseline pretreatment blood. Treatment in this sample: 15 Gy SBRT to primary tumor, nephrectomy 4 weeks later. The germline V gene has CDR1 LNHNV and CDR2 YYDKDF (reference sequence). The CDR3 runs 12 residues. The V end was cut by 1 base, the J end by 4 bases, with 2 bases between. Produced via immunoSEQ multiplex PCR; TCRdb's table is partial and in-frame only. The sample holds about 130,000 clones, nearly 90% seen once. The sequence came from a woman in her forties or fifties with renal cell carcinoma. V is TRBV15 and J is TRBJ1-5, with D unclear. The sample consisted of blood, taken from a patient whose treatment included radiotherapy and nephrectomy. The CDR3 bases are TGTGCCACCAGCAGAGTAAATCAGCCCCAGCATTTT. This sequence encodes CATSRVNQPQHF.